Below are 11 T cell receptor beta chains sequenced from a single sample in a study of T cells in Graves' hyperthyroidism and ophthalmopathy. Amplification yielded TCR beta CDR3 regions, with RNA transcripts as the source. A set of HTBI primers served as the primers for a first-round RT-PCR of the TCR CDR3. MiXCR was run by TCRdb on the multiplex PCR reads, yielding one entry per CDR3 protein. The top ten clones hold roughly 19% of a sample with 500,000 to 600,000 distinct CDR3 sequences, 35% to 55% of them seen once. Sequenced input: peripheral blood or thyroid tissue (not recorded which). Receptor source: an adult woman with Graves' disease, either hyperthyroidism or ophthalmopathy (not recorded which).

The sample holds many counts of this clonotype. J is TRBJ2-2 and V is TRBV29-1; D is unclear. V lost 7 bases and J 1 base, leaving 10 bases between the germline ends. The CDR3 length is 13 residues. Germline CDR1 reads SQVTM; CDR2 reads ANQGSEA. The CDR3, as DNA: TGCAGCGCTCGTCGTCTGAACACCGGGGAGCTGTTTTTT. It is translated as CSARRLNTGELFF.

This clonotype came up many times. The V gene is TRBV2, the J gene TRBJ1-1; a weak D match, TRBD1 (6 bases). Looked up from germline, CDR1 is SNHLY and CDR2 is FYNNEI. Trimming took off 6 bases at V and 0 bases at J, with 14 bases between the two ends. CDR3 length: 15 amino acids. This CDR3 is CASSEGVRVNTEAFF. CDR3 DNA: TGTGCCAGCAGCGAGGGGGTGAGGGTGAACACTGAAGCTTTCTTT.

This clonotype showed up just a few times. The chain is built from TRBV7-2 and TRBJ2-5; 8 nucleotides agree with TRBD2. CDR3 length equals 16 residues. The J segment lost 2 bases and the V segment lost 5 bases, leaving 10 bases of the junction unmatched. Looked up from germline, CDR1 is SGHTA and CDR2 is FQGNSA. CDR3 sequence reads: CASSPRASGRQETQYF. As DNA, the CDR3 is TGTGCCAGCAGCCCCAGGGCCAGCGGGAGACAAGAGACCCAGTACTTC. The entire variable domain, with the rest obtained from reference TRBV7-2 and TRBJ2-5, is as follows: GAGVSQSPSNKVTEKGKDVELRCDPISGHTALYWYRQSLGQGLEFLIYFQGNSAPDKSGLPSDRFSAERTGGSVSTLTIQRTQQEDSAVYLCASSPRASGRQETQYFGPGTRLLVL.

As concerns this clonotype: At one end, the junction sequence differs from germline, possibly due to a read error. The CDR3 coding sequence is TGTGCCAGCAGCTTAGCGCGGGGGGCCGGGGAGCTGTACTTC. Translating gives CASSLARGAGELYF. This chain joins TRBV7-6 and TRBJ2-7; TRBD2 aligns across 8 bases. In germline, CDR1 is SGHVS, CDR2 FNYEAQ. The CDR3 covers 14 residues.

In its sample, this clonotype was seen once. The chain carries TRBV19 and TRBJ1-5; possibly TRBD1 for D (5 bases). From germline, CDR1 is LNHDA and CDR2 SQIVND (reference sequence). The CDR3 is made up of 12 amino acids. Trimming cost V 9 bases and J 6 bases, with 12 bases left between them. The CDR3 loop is CASSGAVQPQHF. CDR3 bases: TGTGCCAGCAGTGGGGCGGTTCAGCCCCAGCATTTT.

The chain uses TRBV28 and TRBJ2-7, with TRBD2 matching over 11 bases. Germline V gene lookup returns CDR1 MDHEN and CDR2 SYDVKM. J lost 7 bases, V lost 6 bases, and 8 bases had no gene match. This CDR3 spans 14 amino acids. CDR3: CASRKLAGAPEQYF. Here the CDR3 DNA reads TGTGCCAGCAGAAAACTAGCGGGAGCCCCGGAGCAGTACTTC.

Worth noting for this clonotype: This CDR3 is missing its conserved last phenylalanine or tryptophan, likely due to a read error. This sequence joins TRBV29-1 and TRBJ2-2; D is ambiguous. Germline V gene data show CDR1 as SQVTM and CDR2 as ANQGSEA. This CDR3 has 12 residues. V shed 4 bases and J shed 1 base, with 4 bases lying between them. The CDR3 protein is CSVVGNTGELFL. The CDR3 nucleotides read TGCAGCGTTGTTGGGAACACCGGGGAGCTGTTTCTT.

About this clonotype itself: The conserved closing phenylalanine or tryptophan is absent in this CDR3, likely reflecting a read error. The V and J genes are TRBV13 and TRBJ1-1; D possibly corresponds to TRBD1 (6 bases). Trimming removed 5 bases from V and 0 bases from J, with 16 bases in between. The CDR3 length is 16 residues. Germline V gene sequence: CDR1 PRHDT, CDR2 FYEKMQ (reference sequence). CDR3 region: CASSQDPPGVNTEAFL. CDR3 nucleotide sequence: TGTGCCAGCAGCCAAGATCCGCCAGGGGTGAACACTGAAGCTTTCCTT.

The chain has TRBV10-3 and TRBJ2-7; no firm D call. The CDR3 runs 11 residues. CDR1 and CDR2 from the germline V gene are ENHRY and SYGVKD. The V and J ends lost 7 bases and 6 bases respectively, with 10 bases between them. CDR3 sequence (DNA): TGTGCCATCAAATCGTCGGTCGAGCAGTACTTC. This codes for CAIKSSVEQYF.

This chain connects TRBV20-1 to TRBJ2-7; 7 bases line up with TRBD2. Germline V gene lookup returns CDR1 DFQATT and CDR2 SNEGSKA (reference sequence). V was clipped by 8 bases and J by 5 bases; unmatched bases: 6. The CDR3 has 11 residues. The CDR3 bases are TGCAGTTTCGCGGGAGAGAACGAGCAGTACTTC. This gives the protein CSFAGENEQYF.

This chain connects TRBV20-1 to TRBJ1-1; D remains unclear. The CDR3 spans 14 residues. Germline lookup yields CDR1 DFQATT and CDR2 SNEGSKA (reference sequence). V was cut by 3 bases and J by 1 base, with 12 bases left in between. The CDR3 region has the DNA TGCAGTGCTAGCAGACGGGTTAGGAACACTGAAGCTTTCTTT. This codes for CSASRRVRNTEAFF.